What follows describes a single TCR beta chain. This clone was detected a few times. No antigen is known for it. The input lacks base qualities; no much larger clone sits a single base away. The source of the sample is a study of cytomegalovirus exposure and HLA in healthy donors (dated by TCRdb to about 2017). General notes on the study: According to a later analysis, one platform produced both the 120 validation repertoires and the roughly 650 repertoires of the first cohort. The study was designed to test whether signatures of past pathogen exposure could be identified by cataloging public T cell receptors. Along with the roughly 610-subject first cohort, a separate validation cohort of over a hundred different subjects was used. High-throughput TCR immunosequencing, statistical association of individual TCRs with disease status, and machine learning were combined to predict cytomegalovirus infection status.

Donors formed part of the validation cohort, which comprised 120 subjects and was distinct from the first cohort of under 850 subjects. The paper's findings and limits, for the study overall: A total of some 180 TCR beta chains were listed by the study as associated with cytomegalovirus. Cytomegalovirus status was reported to be diagnosed by the classifier with high specificity and sensitivity in both the original and validation cohorts. A few of the identified cytomegalovirus-associated TCR beta chains were confirmed in vitro to be specific for cytomegalovirus antigens. Of the cluster scores, 85% to 95% were above 0 in a later analysis, which found that TCRs clustered in the first cohort also tended to co-occur in the roughly 130 validation repertoires. Most TCR sequences were seen in very few donors, while some public TCRs were found in many individuals. The authors suggested that the approach could potentially be generalized to other disease states and immunological phenotypes. A later analysis had no HLA typing for the validation cohort, so co-occurrence there was scored across all 130 or so repertoires.

The germline ends are 20 bases apart after V is trimmed by 10 bases and J by 7 bases. CDR3 length: 14 amino acids, cysteine to phenylalanine. CDR3 DNA is the only sequence kept; it has 42 bases, read in frame from the first base. The germline V gene yields MDHEN for CDR1 and SYDVKM for CDR2. The library was obtained by the immunoSEQ multiplex PCR assay. The study's processing was this. A statistical classification framework was built for diagnosing cytomegalovirus status from the catalog of TCR beta chain sequences. What TCRdb holds here is the immuneACCESS table cut down to in-frame rearrangements. Part of the clones is not present; checked against another copy, under half of the missing clones reflect an unresolved V gene, and the others are unexplained. D and trimming come from the DNA, and the V and J calls and clone size come from that table. Recorded for this sample are around 93,000 clones; approximately 81% of them occurred a single time. Roughly 22% of the sample lies in the top ten.

Sequenced material: PBMCs. The chain was built from TRBV28 and TRBJ1-3, with no reliable assignment of the D segment. The receptor comes from a man aged 18-30 years in good health and CMV-seropositive. The DNA reads TGTGCCATTTCTAGAGGCCCGACTCCCAACACCATATATTTT. This sequence encodes CAISRGPTPNTIYF.